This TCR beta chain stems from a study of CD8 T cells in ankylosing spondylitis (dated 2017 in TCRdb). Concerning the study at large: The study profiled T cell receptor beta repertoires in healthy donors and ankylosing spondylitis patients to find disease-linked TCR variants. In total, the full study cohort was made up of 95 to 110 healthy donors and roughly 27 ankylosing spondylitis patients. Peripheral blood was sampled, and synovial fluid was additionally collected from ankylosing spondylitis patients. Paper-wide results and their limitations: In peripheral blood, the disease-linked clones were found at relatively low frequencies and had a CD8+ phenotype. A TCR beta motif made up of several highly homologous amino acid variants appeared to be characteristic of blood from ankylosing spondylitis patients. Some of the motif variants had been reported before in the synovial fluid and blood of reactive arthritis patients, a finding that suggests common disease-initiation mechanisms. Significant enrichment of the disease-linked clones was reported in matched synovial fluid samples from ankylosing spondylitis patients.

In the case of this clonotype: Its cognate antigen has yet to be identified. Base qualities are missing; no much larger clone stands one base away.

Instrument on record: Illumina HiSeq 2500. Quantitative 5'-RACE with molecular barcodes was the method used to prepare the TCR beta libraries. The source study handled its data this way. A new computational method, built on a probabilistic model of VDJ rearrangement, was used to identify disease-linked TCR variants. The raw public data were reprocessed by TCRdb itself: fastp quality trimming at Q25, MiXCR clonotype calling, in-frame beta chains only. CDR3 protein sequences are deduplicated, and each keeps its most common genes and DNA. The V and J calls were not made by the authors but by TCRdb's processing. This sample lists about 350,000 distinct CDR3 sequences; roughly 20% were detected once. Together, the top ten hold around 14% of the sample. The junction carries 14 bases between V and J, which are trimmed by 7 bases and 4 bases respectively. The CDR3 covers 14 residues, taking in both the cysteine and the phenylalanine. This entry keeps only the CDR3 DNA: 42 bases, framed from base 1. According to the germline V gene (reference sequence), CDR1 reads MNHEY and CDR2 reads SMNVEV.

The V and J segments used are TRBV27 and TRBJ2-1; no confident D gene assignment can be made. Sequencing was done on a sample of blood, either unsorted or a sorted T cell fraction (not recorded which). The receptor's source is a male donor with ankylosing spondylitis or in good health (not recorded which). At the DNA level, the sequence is TGTGCCAGCAAAGCCACCGTGGGGTACAATGAGCAGTTCTTC. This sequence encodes CASKATVGYNEQFF.